These T cell receptor beta chains were read from a single sample in a study of monozygotic twins with inflammatory bowel disease. Reanalyzing the 5' RACE reads, TCRdb keeps one entry per CDR3 protein, without DNA. The sample totals some 150,000 distinct CDR3 sequences; its top ten clones hold roughly 2.4%. Sequenced sample: blood. These receptors came from a human donor with ulcerative colitis or Crohn's disease, or a healthy co-twin of an affected twin (not recorded which). CDR3s include the opening cysteine and the closing phenylalanine or tryptophan. Each record gives: CDR3 length, V gene, J gene, CDR3 protein.

CDR3 length: 15; V gene: TRBV12-3/TRBV12-4; J gene: TRBJ2-3; CDR3 protein: CASSLGGQATDTQYF
CDR3 length: 15; V gene: TRBV5-1; J gene: TRBJ2-7; CDR3 protein: CASSFSSGGRYEQYF
CDR3 length: 17; V gene: TRBV5-1; J gene: TRBJ1-3; CDR3 protein: CASSLEPARGSGNTIYF
CDR3 length: 12; V gene: TRBV29-1; J gene: TRBJ1-2; CDR3 protein: CSVGGQNYGYTF
CDR3 length: 19; V gene: TRBV20-1; J gene: TRBJ1-2; CDR3 protein: CSAKTQEDDSVWVRYGYTF
CDR3 length: 13; V gene: TRBV27; J gene: TRBJ1-6; CDR3 protein: CASSFYDDSPLHF
CDR3 length: 16; V gene: TRBV5-1; J gene: TRBJ2-1; CDR3 protein: CASSLDHGLASNEQFF
CDR3 length: 15; V gene: TRBV18; J gene: TRBJ2-3; CDR3 protein: CASSANLGRTDTQYF
CDR3 length: 13; V gene: TRBV11-2; J gene: TRBJ2-7; CDR3 protein: CASTMQGPHEQYF
CDR3 length: 15; V gene: TRBV7-9; J gene: TRBJ1-2; CDR3 protein: CASSFQGAQGVGYTF
CDR3 length: 14; V gene: TRBV5-1; J gene: TRBJ2-2; CDR3 protein: CASSDRAFTGELFF
CDR3 length: 13; V gene: TRBV27; J gene: TRBJ1-1; CDR3 protein: CASSTRLNTEAFF
CDR3 length: 14; V gene: TRBV4-1; J gene: TRBJ2-5; CDR3 protein: CASSQGWGQETQYF
CDR3 length: 16; V gene: TRBV7-8; J gene: TRBJ1-1; CDR3 protein: CASSLGPTGADTEAFF